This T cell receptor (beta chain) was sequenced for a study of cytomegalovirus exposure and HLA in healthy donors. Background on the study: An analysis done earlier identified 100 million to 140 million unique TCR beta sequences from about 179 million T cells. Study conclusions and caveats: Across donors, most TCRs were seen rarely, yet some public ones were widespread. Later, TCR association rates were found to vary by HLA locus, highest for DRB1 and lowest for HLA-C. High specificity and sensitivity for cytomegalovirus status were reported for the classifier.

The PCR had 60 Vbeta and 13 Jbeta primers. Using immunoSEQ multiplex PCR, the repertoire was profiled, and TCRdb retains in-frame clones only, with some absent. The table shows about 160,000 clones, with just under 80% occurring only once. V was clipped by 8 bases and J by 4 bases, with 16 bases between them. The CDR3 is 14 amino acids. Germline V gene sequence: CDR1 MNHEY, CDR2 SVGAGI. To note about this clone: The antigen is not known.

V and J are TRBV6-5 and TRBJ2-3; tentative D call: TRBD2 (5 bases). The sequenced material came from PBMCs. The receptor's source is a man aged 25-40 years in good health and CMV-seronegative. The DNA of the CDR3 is TGTGCCAGCTTGCCACTAGGTCAGGCAGATACGCAGTATTTT. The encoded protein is CASLPLGQADTQYF.